The sequence of this TCR beta chain was determined in a study of blood T cell repertoires in COVID-19. Study-wide context: Nucleic acid was either cDNA or gDNA, and it came from T cells, B-cell-depleted T cells, or PBMCs.

In the original analysis: The assay estimated nucleated cells by amplifying reference gene primers. Produced via immunoSEQ multiplex PCR; TCRdb's table is partial and in-frame only. The V and J calls and clone size are taken from that table; D and trimming were inferred from the DNA. This sample yields tens of thousands of clones, of which roughly 86% are seen a single time; 1.1% to 1.5% belongs to the top ten. The CDR3 covers 17 residues. V dropped 1 base and J dropped 0 bases, with 16 bases sitting between them. Germline V gene sequence: CDR1 MNHNS, CDR2 SASEGT. This clone showed up just a few times.

The sequence derives from a man in his fifties or sixties with acute or convalescent COVID-19. Sequenced sample: peripheral blood. V is TRBV6-1 and J is TRBJ2-7; D might be TRBD2 (5 bases). CDR3 DNA sequence: TGTGCCAGCAGTGAAGGAGGGTGGTTCGGCGACTCCTACGAGCAGTACTTC. Residues: CASSEGGWFGDSYEQYF.